One and the same sample provided the 11 T cell receptor beta chains below, sequenced in a study of metastatic and nonmetastatic thyroid tumors. Each patient went into thyroid surgery without having received any treatment. TCRdb reanalyzed the PCR reads via MiXCR. The sample contains about 16,000 clones, around 35% of which appear only once. What was sequenced was tumor tissue. The receptors derive from a female donor with papillary thyroid cancer or a benign thyroid nodule (not recorded which). Some clones in this sample may be carry-over from other donors' samples.

There are many counts of this clone. The chain recombines TRBV29-1 with TRBJ1-2, with unresolved D. The CDR3 has 13 residues. The V gene's germline CDR1 is SQVTM and CDR2 ANQGSEA. Trimming cost V 0 bases and J 4 bases, with 9 bases left between them. CDR3 loop: CSVEDPVSYGYTF. The CDR3 DNA reads TGCAGCGTTGAAGATCCGGTATCCTATGGCTACACCTTC.

V gene TRBV12-3 or TRBV12-4 combines with J gene TRBJ2-4, with D unresolved. This CDR3 contains 12 residues. The ends were cut back, 1 base at V and 7 bases at J, with 5 bases in the middle. The CDR3 reads CASSLDGNIQYF. CDR3 nucleotide sequence: TGTGCCAGCAGTTTAGATGGGAACATTCAGTACTTC.

The chain links TRBV18 to TRBJ2-2, with 11 positions matching TRBD2. CDR1 and CDR2 from the germline V gene are KGHSH and LQKENI. This CDR3 contains 16 residues. V gave up 6 bases and J gave up 7 bases; unmatched junction bases: 10. CDR3 loop: CASSYTSGRGDGELFF. DNA of the CDR3: TGTGCCAGCTCGTATACTAGCGGGAGAGGCGACGGGGAGCTGTTTTTT.

Relative to its sample, this clone is medium-sized (0.01 to 0.1%). V usage is TRBV5-1 and J usage is TRBJ2-7; 10 bases fit TRBD1. Per germline, CDR1 SGHRS and CDR2 YFSETQ. The V and J ends lost 4 bases and 4 bases, in that order; junction bases with no gene match: 5. This CDR3 comprises 14 residues. The CDR3 spells CASSQRQGAYEQYF. CDR3 nucleotides: TGCGCCAGCAGCCAAAGACAGGGGGCTTACGAGCAGTACTTC.

The chain links TRBV20-1 to TRBJ1-6; D is unclear. Deletions cut 3 bases from V and 0 bases from J, with 6 bases between. This CDR3 has 14 amino acids. Germline CDR1 DFQATT, CDR2 SNEGSKA (reference sequence). DNA for the CDR3: TGCAGTGCTAGGGGTATCTCCTATAATTCACCCCTCCACTTT. Its protein is CSARGISYNSPLHF.

This clone showed up just a few times. This chain uses TRBV6-1 with TRBJ1-4, with 7 bases lining up with TRBD1. Germline values: CDR1 MNHNS, CDR2 SASEGT. V lost 2 bases and J lost 11; bases outside the gene matches: 8. The CDR3 loop spans 14 amino acids. CDR3 bases: TGTGCCAGCAGTGAAAGGGGACAGCTTGGGAAACTGTTTTTT. Translation: CASSERGQLGKLFF.

For this clone: The junction departs from the called germline gene at one end, perhaps through a read error. V is TRBV7-9 and J is TRBJ1-6; a weak D match, TRBD1 (6 bases). This CDR3 is 14 amino acids long. Germline CDR1 is SEHNR and CDR2 is FQNEAQ (reference sequence). Here the CDR3 reads CGCTLGHANSPLLF. DNA for the CDR3: TGTGGCTGCACCTTGGGACATGCCAATTCACCCCTCCTCTTT.

Sample share makes this clone medium-sized. V is TRBV30 and J is TRBJ1-1; possible D gene TRBD1, 5 bases. The CDR3 contains 11 residues. Germline lookup yields CDR1 GTSNPN and CDR2 SVGIG (reference sequence). V gave up 4 bases and J gave up 11 bases, with 14 bases separating them. CDR3 DNA: TGTGCCTGGATGGGGGGACGGCGGGCTTTCTTT. Residues: CAWMGGRRAFF.

This clone was counted at least ten times. The CDR3 coding sequence is TGTGCCAGCAGCTTAGGCTTTATCACTGAAGCTTTCTTT. Translated, it gives CASSLGFITEAFF. V is TRBV7-9 and J is TRBJ1-1; the D is unclear. Germline values: CDR1 SEHNR, CDR2 FQNEAQ (reference sequence). The V end lost 1 base, the J end lost 4 bases, and 7 bases lay between the germline ends. This CDR3 has 13 residues.

This chain uses TRBV11-2 with TRBJ1-2; no clear D gene. V was clipped by 5 bases and J by 8 bases, with 12 bases between them. Germline CDR1 reads SGHAT; CDR2 reads FQNNGV. This CDR3 comprises 12 residues. CDR3 amino acids: CASSRQAGGYTF. CDR3 nucleotide sequence: TGTGCCAGCAGCCGCCAGGCTGGAGGCTACACCTTC.

This clone is a singleton in its sample. The gene calls are TRBV30 and TRBJ2-7; TRBD1 matches 7 bases. CDR1 is GTSNPN and CDR2 is SVGIG in the germline V gene (reference sequence). Trimming at V came to 3 bases and at J to 0 bases, leaving 11 bases not matched to a gene. The CDR3 loop spans 16 amino acids. The CDR3 coding sequence is TGTGCCTGGAGGAGAGGGGGCGCATTCCTCTCCTACGAGCAGTACTTC. This encodes CAWRRGGAFLSYEQYF.